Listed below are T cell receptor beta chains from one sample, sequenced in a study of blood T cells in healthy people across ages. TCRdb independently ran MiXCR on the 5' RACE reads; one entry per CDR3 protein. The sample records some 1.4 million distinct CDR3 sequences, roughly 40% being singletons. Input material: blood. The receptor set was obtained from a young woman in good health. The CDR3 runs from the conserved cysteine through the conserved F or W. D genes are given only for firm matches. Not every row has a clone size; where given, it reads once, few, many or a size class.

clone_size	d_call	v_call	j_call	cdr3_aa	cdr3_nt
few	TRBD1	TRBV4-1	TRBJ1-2	CASSQVLTGGSTGYTF	TGCGCCAGCAGCCAAGTTCTGACAGGGGGATCTACGGGCTACACCTTC
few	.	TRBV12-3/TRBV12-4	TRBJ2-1	CSSSYSYNEQFF	TGTTCCAGCAGCTACTCCTACAATGAGCAGTTCTTC
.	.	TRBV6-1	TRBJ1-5	CASSGAKAGSVNQPQHF	TGTGCCAGCAGTGGGGCCAAGGCAGGCTCGGTCAATCAGCCCCAGCATTTT
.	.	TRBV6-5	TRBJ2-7	CAGPRAYEQYF	TGTGCCGGACCGCGAGCCTACGAGCAGTACTTC
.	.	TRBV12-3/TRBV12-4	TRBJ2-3	CASSLGQPAVRQYF	TGTGCCAGCAGTTTGGGGCAACCCGCGGTCAGGCAGTATTTT
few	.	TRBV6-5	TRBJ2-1	CATQGSYSEQFF	TGTGCCACCCAGGGGAGTTATAGTGAGCAGTTCTTC
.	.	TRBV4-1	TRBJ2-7	CASSQEMFSYEQYF	TGCGCCAGCAGCCAAGAGATGTTCTCCTACGAGCAGTACTTC
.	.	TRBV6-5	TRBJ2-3	CASSYFDQGGRYF	TGTGCCAGCAGTTACTTTGATCAGGGTGGGCGGTATTTT
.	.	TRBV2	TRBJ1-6	CASSKGTLRDSPLHF	TGTGCCAGCAGTAAGGGCACTCTCCGGGATTCACCCCTCCACTTT
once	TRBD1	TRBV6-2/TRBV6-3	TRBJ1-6	CASKRTGAYNSPLHF	TGTGCCAGCAAAAGGACAGGGGCGTATAATTCACCCCTCCACTTT
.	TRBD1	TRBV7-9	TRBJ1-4	CANSSPGQGNEKLFF	TGTGCCAACAGCTCCCCGGGACAGGGTAATGAAAAACTGTTTTTT
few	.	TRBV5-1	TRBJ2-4	CASSLVGDGAKNIQYF	TGCGCCAGCAGCTTGGTAGGGGACGGAGCCAAAAACATTCAGTACTTC
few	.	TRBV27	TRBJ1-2	CASSGASIGAYGYTF	TGTGCCAGCAGTGGAGCCTCCATAGGGGCCTATGGCTACACCTTC
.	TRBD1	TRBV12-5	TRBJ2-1	CASVFSGTGPINEQFF	TGTGCTAGTGTTTTCTCCGGGACAGGGCCTATCAATGAGCAGTTCTTC
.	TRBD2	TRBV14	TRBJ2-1	CASSLVGSGSDREQFF	TGTGCCAGCAGCCTCGTGGGGAGCGGGAGTGACCGTGAGCAGTTCTTC
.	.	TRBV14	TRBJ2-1	CVSSLGTYNEQFF	TGTGTCAGCAGCCTGGGGACCTACAATGAGCAGTTCTTC
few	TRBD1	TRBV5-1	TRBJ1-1	CASSPEQGTKGTEAFF	TGCGCCAGCAGCCCTGAACAGGGGACGAAGGGGACTGAAGCTTTCTTT
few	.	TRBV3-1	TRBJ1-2	CASSIRQEVFSTGYTF	TGTGCCAGCAGCATCCGACAGGAGGTTTTTTCTACTGGCTACACCTTC
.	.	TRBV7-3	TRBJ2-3	CASSYTGGSTDTQYF	TGTGCCAGCAGCTACACGGGGGGCAGCACAGATACGCAGTATTTT
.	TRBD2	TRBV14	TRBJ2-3	CASSNRILAGTDTQYF	TGTGCCAGCAGCAATAGGATATTAGCGGGAACAGATACGCAGTATTTT
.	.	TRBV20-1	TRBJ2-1	CSAWGREQRNGQFF	TGCAGTGCTTGGGGGCGGGAACAAAGGAATGGGCAGTTCTTC
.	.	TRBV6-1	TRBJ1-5	CASSEGATTYSNQPQHF	TGTGCCAGCAGTGAAGGGGCGACAACCTATAGCAATCAGCCCCAGCATTTT
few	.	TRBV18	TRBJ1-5	CASSPQADSNQPQHF	TGTGCCAGCTCACCACAAGCCGATAGCAATCAGCCCCAGCATTTT
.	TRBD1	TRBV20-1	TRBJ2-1	CSATPGQGQETQFF	TGCAGTGCAACTCCGGGACAGGGACAAGAGACCCAGTTCTTC
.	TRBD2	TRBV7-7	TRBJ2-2	CASSGGIQSGELFF	TGTGCTAGCAGCGGGGGGATCCAATCCGGGGAGCTGTTTTTT
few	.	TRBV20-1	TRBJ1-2	CSARNTAGKNYGYTF	TGCAGTGCTAGGAACACCGCAGGAAAAAACTATGGCTACACCTTC